This T cell receptor (beta chain) stems from a study of cytomegalovirus exposure and HLA in healthy donors. Vbeta (60) and Jbeta (13) primers were used in the PCR. The method was immunoSEQ multiplex PCR; TCRdb's version includes in-frame clones alone and lacks a portion of them. The table shows roughly 100,000 clones, with roughly three fifths occurring only once. Germline CDR1 and CDR2: SGHAT and FQNNGV. Trimming stripped 5 bases from V and 2 bases from J, with 16 bases between. The CDR3 totals 15 residues. The TCR was taken from a man aged 25-40 years in good health and CMV-seropositive. The source material was PBMCs. The chain carries TRBV11-2 and TRBJ2-7; D is perhaps TRBD2 (5 bases). The CDR3 is CASSLTPGNTYEQYF. CDR3 coding DNA: TGTGCCAGCAGCCTGACCCCGGGGAACACCTACGAGCAGTACTTC.